A single sample gave rise to the 11 T cell receptor beta chains below, sequenced in a study of response to subunit inactivated influenza vaccine. TCRdb independently ran MiXCR on the RT-PCR reads; one entry per CDR3 protein. This table holds 170,000 or so distinct CDR3 sequences, about 10% found once. The starting material was CD8+ T cells sorted from PBMCs, obtained around 25 months after vaccination. The receptors come from a man aged 50 to 75 who received an inactivated influenza vaccine.

This clonotype was seen many times. V is TRBV27 and J is TRBJ2-1; weak D call: TRBD1 (6 bases). Trimming took 0 bases from V and 6 from J, leaving 9 bases between them. This CDR3 contains 14 residues. Germline CDR1 reads MNHEY; CDR2 reads SMNVEV (reference sequence). The CDR3: CASSLSTGRNEQFF. In nucleotides, the CDR3 is TGTGCCAGCAGTTTATCCACAGGGCGCAATGAGCAGTTCTTC.

This clonotype was seen ten or more times. The chain couples TRBV20-1 to TRBJ2-7, with 9 positions matching TRBD1. The ends lost 5 bases at V and 3 bases at J; junction bases unmatched: 17. In germline, CDR1 is DFQATT, CDR2 SNEGSKA (reference sequence). The CDR3 consists of 17 residues. The CDR3, as DNA: TGCAGTGCTTACCTCCCGGGACAGGGTGCTCCAGTCTACGAGCAGTACTTC. Translating it yields CSAYLPGQGAPVYEQYF.

This clonotype was counted a single time. This sequence joins TRBV18 and TRBJ2-7, with 8 bases lining up with TRBD2. V trimming: 2 bases; J trimming: 4 bases; junction bases outside the gene matches: 10. This CDR3 contains 16 residues. The germline V gene encodes CDR1 KGHSH and CDR2 LQKENI. As DNA, the CDR3 is TGTGCCAGCTCACCAATATCCGGGACTAGTGGTTACGAGCAGTACTTC. This codes for CASSPISGTSGYEQYF.

CDR3 nucleotide sequence: TGTGCCGCGGGGGGGAACACTGAAGCTTTCTTT. Translation: CAAGGNTEAFF. This rearrangement joins TRBV6-2 or TRBV6-3 to TRBJ1-1, with D tentatively TRBD1 (5 bases). V lost 11 bases and J 1 base, leaving 8 bases between the germline ends. The CDR3 is 11 amino acids. The germline V gene has CDR1 MNHEY and CDR2 SVGEGT.

This clonotype was seen a handful of times. V gene TRBV6-2 or TRBV6-3 combines with J gene TRBJ2-7; 9 bases are shared with TRBD1. The J segment lost 4 bases and the V segment lost 0 bases, leaving 7 bases of the junction unmatched. Germline values: CDR1 MNHEY, CDR2 SVGEGT. CDR3 length: 16 residues. CDR3 region: CASSYSIRTGAYEQYF. The DNA of the CDR3 is TGTGCCAGCAGTTACTCGATACGGACAGGGGCTTACGAGCAGTACTTC.

This rearrangement joins TRBV5-6 to TRBJ1-1, with D maybe TRBD1 (5 bases). Germline CDR1 SGHDT, CDR2 YYEEEE. The CDR3 is made up of 14 amino acids. Trimming pared 0 bases from V and 3 bases from J, leaving 9 bases between. The CDR3 reads CASSLEQAYTEAFF. The CDR3 DNA follows: TGTGCCAGCAGCTTGGAACAGGCCTACACTGAAGCTTTCTTT.

This clonotype was seen ten or more times. V usage is TRBV7-9 and J usage is TRBJ2-7; a possible D gene is TRBD1 (6 bases). Germline CDR1 SEHNR, CDR2 FQNEAQ (reference sequence). V lost 1 base and J lost 1, with 8 bases in between. The CDR3 length is 14 residues. This CDR3 reads CASSLGTDSYEQYF. In DNA, the CDR3 is TGTGCCAGCAGCTTAGGGACAGATTCCTACGAGCAGTACTTC.

The chain links TRBV3-1 to TRBJ1-2; TRBD1 might be the D (5 bases). The CDR3 spans 14 residues. The ends were cut back, 0 bases at V and 5 bases at J, with 10 bases in the middle. Germline loops: CDR1 LGHDT, CDR2 YNNKEL (reference sequence). The CDR3 loop reads CASSQDRTTYGYTF. DNA for the CDR3: TGTGCCAGCAGCCAAGATCGGACAACATATGGCTACACCTTC.

This clonotype appeared a few times. The chain combines TRBV15 with TRBJ1-4; 7 positions match TRBD1. The V segment lost 5 bases and the J segment 3 bases; nucleotides outside the gene matches: 6. The CDR3 runs 15 residues. Germline loops: CDR1 LNHNV, CDR2 YYDKDF (reference sequence). The CDR3: CATSGHRGANEKLFF. The CDR3 bases are TGTGCCACCAGCGGACACAGGGGTGCTAATGAAAAACTGTTTTTT.

The chain combines TRBV5-5 with TRBJ2-2; no reliable D call. V was pared by 0 bases and J by 0 bases, with 9 bases between. Germline CDR1 SGHKS, CDR2 YYEKEE (reference sequence). There are 16 residues in the CDR3. CDR3 residues: CASSLVHSSNTGELFF. CDR3 in DNA: TGTGCCAGCAGCTTGGTTCACAGCTCGAACACCGGGGAGCTGTTTTTT.

This rearrangement joins TRBV10-2 to TRBJ2-2; D possibly matches TRBD1 or TRBD2 (6 bases each). The CDR3 runs 16 residues. V lost 0 bases and J lost 4, with 12 bases in between. CDR1 is WSHSY and CDR2 is SAAADI in the germline V gene. CDR3 bases: TGCGCCAGCAGTGAGTCGAGGGGGGCGGTCACCGGGGAGCTGTTTTTT. Its translation is CASSESRGAVTGELFF.